This TCR beta chain was retrieved from a study of chemoradiotherapy in HPV16-positive cancers. Repertoires were generated with immunoSEQ multiplex PCR, while TCRdb's copy carries only in-frame clones and drops some. The sample holds approximately 3,300 clones, approximately 90% seen once. The CDR3 contains 16 residues. J gave up 0 bases and V 3 bases, and 5 bases lay outside the gene matches. From germline, CDR1 is SGHRS and CDR2 YFSETQ. The clonotype was recovered from a human donor with HPV-associated anogenital cancer. Sequencing was performed on tumor tissue, taken from a patient who underwent chemoradiotherapy. The chain has TRBV5-1 and TRBJ2-7; TRBD2 agrees at 11 bases. The CDR3 region has the DNA TGCGCCAGCAGCTGGCTAGCGGGAGGAAGCTCCTACGAGCAGTACTTC. This encodes CASSWLAGGSSYEQYF.